This passage covers 4 T cell receptor beta chains from one sample sequenced in a study of OX40 agonist ivuxolimab in advanced cancers. The data were produced by immunoSEQ multiplex PCR, yet TCRdb's version contains in-frame clones alone and is incomplete. The sample holds around 51,000 clones; roughly 80% are singletons and the top ten take about 3%. The sample consisted of CD4+ or CD8+ T cells sorted from blood, taken in a trial of the OX40 agonist ivuxolimab. The receptors originated from an adult with an advanced solid tumor such as melanoma, head and neck, liver or kidney cancer.

This clone was observed a single time. The rearrangement uses TRBV6-4 and TRBJ1-6; D is undetermined. Germline-derived CDR1 and CDR2 are MRHNA and SNTAGT. This CDR3 comprises 13 residues. The ends were cut back, 4 bases at V and 9 bases at J, with 10 bases in the middle. CDR3 nucleotides: TGTGCCAGCAGTGCCGAGACTGGTTCACCCCTCCACTTT. Translation: CASSAETGSPLHF.

The rearrangement joins TRBV6-1 to TRBJ2-3; weak D call: TRBD2 (6 bases). The CDR3 extends over 13 amino acids. In germline, CDR1 is MNHNS, CDR2 SASEGT. The V end lost 3 bases, the J end lost 6 bases, and 10 bases lay between the germline ends. The chain's CDR3 is CASSDSGVDTQYF. CDR3 DNA: TGTGCCAGCAGTGACTCGGGGGTGGATACGCAGTATTTT.

This clone was seen once. The chain has TRBV7-9 and TRBJ2-7, with 12 bases lining up with TRBD1. The V gene end was trimmed by 5 bases and the J gene end by 6 bases; junction bases not matched to a gene: 17. Germline CDR1 is SEHNR and CDR2 is FQNEAQ (reference sequence). This CDR3 has 18 residues. The CDR3 spells CASSGAIAGTGGFVEQYF. For the CDR3, the DNA is TGTGCCAGCAGCGGAGCGATAGCGGGGACAGGGGGCTTTGTCGAGCAGTACTTC. Full variable domain (remainder filled in from reference TRBV7-9 and TRBJ2-7): DTGVSQNPRHKITKRGQNVTFRCDPISEHNRLYWYRQTLGQGPEFLTYFQNEAQLEKSRLLSDRFSAERPKGSFSTLEIQRTEQGDSAMYLCASSGAIAGTGGFVEQYFGPGTRLTVT.

This clone occurred once. This CDR3 reads CASSLVGARGTEAFF. The CDR3 nucleotides are TGTGCCAGCAGCTTGGTGGGGGCCAGAGGGACTGAAGCTTTCTTT. The chain carries TRBV5-4 and TRBJ1-1; TRBD1 might be the D (6 bases). This CDR3 comprises 15 residues. Germline lookup yields CDR1 SGHNT and CDR2 YYREEE (reference sequence). The V end was cut by 0 bases, the J end by 5 bases, with 14 bases between.